This T cell receptor beta chain was sequenced during a study of T cells in Graves' hyperthyroidism and ophthalmopathy. At the level of the study: Peripheral blood was drawn at first diagnosis, prior to all treatment.

On this clonotype itself: What it binds is unknown.

The CDR3 extends over 18 amino acids. Germline values: CDR1 SGHVS, CDR2 FQNEAQ. V was clipped by 5 bases and J by 2 bases; unmatched bases: 16. RNA transcripts gave rise to amplified TCR beta CDR3 regions. A first-round RT-PCR of the TCR CDR3 used the HTBI primer set. TCRdb re-called the multiplex PCR reads with MiXCR, one entry per CDR3 protein. The top ten hold roughly 10% of the sample, which has some 50,000 distinct CDR3 sequences, 48% seen once. Not enrolled were patients with uncontrolled infection, other autoimmune disease, pregnancy or lactation. Used for diagnoses were clinical symptoms, serum thyroxine and TRAb, thyroid ultrasound and orbital computed tomography. Broader study findings: Most expanded thyroid clonotypes above 0.001 recurred in blood.

This chain connects TRBV7-8 to TRBJ2-5; 8 nucleotides line up with TRBD2. Sample: blood. The clonotype originates from a woman aged 45-65 years with Graves' ophthalmopathy. The CDR3 sequence: CASSQEESGGGYQETQYF. As DNA, the CDR3 is TGTGCCAGCAGCCAAGAAGAATCCGGGGGGGGGTATCAAGAGACCCAGTACTTC.